Listed here are 8 T cell receptor beta chains from one sample, sequenced in a study of regulatory T cells in long-lasting Graves disease. Researchers made TCR beta libraries by using iRepertoire HTBI primers and running Arm-PCR on CDR3 regions. TCRdb independently ran MiXCR on the multiplex PCR reads; one entry per CDR3 protein. The data contain around 400,000 distinct CDR3 sequences, roughly 15% of them seen just once; the ten biggest clones take up about 20%. Sample time point: newly diagnosed GD, antithyroid drugs for less than 3 months. The authors made the TCR library using RNA they extracted from PBMCs. The sample here was peripheral blood mononuclear cells (PBMCs), taken at new diagnosis, from a patient treated with antithyroid drugs. These receptors were obtained from a female donor with Graves disease.

This clonotype has ten or more counts. V and J are TRBV5-5 and TRBJ1-5, with 8 bases lining up with TRBD1. The junction had 9 bases not matched to a gene; V was cut back by 1 base and J by 6 bases. The germline V gene has CDR1 SGHKS and CDR2 YYEKEE (reference sequence). This CDR3 has 16 residues. CDR3 nucleotides: TGTGCCAGCAGCTTGCTAGGTCAGGGGGCGATTCAGCCCCAGCATTTT. Translation gives CASSLLGQGAIQPQHF.

In this sample, this clonotype turned up once. V usage is TRBV5-5 and J usage is TRBJ2-1; D call uncertain. CDR3 length: 15 amino acids. V shed 0 bases and J shed 2 bases, with 9 bases lying between them. Germline loops: CDR1 SGHKS, CDR2 YYEKEE (reference sequence). CDR3 DNA sequence: TGTGCCAGCAGCTTGGTCTTGCGGACCTACAATGAGCAGTTCTTC. It codes for CASSLVLRTYNEQFF.

The chain carries TRBV29-1 and TRBJ2-1; 10 bases align to TRBD2. The CDR3 has 16 amino acids. Germline V gene data show CDR1 as SQVTM and CDR2 as ANQGSEA. V lost 6 bases to trimming and J lost 0 bases; unmatched junction nucleotides: 8. This CDR3 reads CSVEGAGGFSYNEQFF. DNA for the CDR3: TGCAGCGTGGAGGGAGCGGGGGGGTTCTCCTACAATGAGCAGTTCTTC.

The table lists this clonotype with many counts. This chain links TRBV7-2 with TRBJ2-3; 9 bases fit TRBD2. V shed 2 bases, J shed 4 bases, and the junction held 10 bases outside the gene matches. CDR3 length: 17 residues. In germline, CDR1 is SGHTA, CDR2 FQGNSA. Written as DNA, the CDR3 is TGTGCCAGCAGCTTATCTCTTAGCGGGAGTTGGGCAGATACGCAGTATTTT. This sequence encodes CASSLSLSGSWADTQYF.

CDR3 sequence: CSARVRLAGVRNEQFF. As DNA, the CDR3 is TGCAGTGCTAGAGTACGGCTAGCGGGAGTGAGGAATGAGCAGTTCTTC. This chain uses TRBV20-1 with TRBJ2-1; 10 bases map to TRBD2. This CDR3 is built from 16 residues. V lost 1 base and J lost 7; bases outside the gene matches: 10. Germline V gives CDR1 DFQATT, CDR2 SNEGSKA (reference sequence).

This clonotype appeared many times. The chain is built from TRBV9 and TRBJ2-7; D may be TRBD1 or TRBD2 (5 bases each). V lost 3 bases, J lost 1 base, and 11 bases lay in between. The CDR3 extends over 14 amino acids. CDR1 is SGDLS and CDR2 is YYNGEE in the germline V gene. The CDR3 here is CASSAGTVSYEQYF. The CDR3 nucleotides are TGTGCCAGCAGCGCCGGGACGGTATCCTACGAGCAGTACTTC.

This clonotype occurred a few times. CDR3 protein: CASSYGGGDNEQFF. The CDR3 nucleotides read TGTGCCAGCAGTTATGGGGGGGGGGATAATGAGCAGTTCTTC. The V gene is TRBV6-5, the J gene TRBJ2-1; 7 bases map to TRBD2. Germline CDR1 and CDR2: MNHEY and SVGAGI. The CDR3 sequence is 14 residues long. V was clipped by 3 bases and J by 7 bases; unmatched bases: 6.

This clonotype was seen many times. The chain carries TRBV29-1 and TRBJ2-7; 9 nucleotides line up with TRBD1. The V and J ends lost 7 bases and 2 bases, in that order; junction bases with no gene match: 9. CDR3 size: 14 residues. Germline V gene data show CDR1 as SQVTM and CDR2 as ANQGSEA. The CDR3 sequence: CSGQTGTGPYEQYF. CDR3 sequence (DNA): TGCAGCGGACAAACCGGGACAGGGCCCTACGAGCAGTACTTC.